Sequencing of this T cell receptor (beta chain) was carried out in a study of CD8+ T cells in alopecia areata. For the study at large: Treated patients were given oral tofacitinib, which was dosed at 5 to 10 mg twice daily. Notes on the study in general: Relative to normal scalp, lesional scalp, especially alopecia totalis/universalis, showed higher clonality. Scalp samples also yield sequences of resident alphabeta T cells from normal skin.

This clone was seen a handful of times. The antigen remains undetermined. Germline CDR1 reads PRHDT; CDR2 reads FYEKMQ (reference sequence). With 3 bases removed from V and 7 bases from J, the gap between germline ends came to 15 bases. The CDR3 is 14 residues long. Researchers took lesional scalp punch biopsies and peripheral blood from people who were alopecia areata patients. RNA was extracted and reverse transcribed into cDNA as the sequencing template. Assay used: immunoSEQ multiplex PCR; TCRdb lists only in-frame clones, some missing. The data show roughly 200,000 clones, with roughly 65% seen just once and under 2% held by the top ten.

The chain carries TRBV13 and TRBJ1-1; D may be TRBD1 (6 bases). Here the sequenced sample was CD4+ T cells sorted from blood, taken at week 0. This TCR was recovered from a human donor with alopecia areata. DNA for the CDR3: TGTGCCAGCAGCTTGGACAGTCGAAGGTTTGAAGCTTTCTTT. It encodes CASSLDSRRFEAFF.